These 26 T cell receptor beta chains were all obtained from the same sample, sequenced in a study of cytomegalovirus exposure and HLA in healthy donors. Assay used: immunoSEQ multiplex PCR; TCRdb lists only in-frame clones, some missing. The sample gives more than 150,000 clones, roughly 91% of which show up once; approximately 3.1% is in the top ten. The sequenced sample consisted of PBMCs. All receptors come from a young man in good health and CMV-seronegative.

The chain is built from TRBV6-5 and TRBJ2-5; 8 bases are shared with TRBD1. Germline CDR1 reads MNHEY; CDR2 reads SVGAGI. V trimming: 5 bases; J trimming: 5 bases; junction bases outside the gene matches: 7. The CDR3 runs 14 residues. For the CDR3, the DNA is TGTGCCAGCAGTAGGGGGACAGGCGGCGAGACCCAGTACTTC. Translated, it gives CASSRGTGGETQYF.

The V gene is TRBV5-4, the J gene TRBJ2-1, with 11 bases identical to TRBD2. CDR3 length: 16 residues. Germline loops: CDR1 SGHNT, CDR2 YYREEE (reference sequence). Trimming at V came to 4 bases and at J to 1 base, leaving 4 bases not matched to a gene. This CDR3 reads CASSPTSGGSYNEQFF. The CDR3, as DNA: TGTGCCAGCAGCCCTACTAGCGGGGGATCCTACAATGAGCAGTTCTTC.

Only a few counts were recorded for this clone. This chain links TRBV28 with TRBJ2-7; 11 bases map to TRBD2. The CDR3 has 17 amino acids. V lost 6 bases to trimming and J lost 5 bases; unmatched junction nucleotides: 15. Looked up from germline, CDR1 is MDHEN and CDR2 is SYDVKM. This CDR3 is CASSGPLLAGESDEQYF. The CDR3 region has the DNA TGTGCCAGCAGCGGCCCGTTACTAGCGGGAGAGTCAGACGAGCAGTACTTC.

The CDR3 here is CASRADRVTGELFF. As DNA, the CDR3 is TGCGCCAGCAGAGCAGACAGGGTAACCGGGGAGCTGTTTTTT. The rearrangement links TRBV10-1 to TRBJ2-2; the match to TRBD1 covers 7 bases. V gave up 6 bases and J gave up 5 bases; unmatched junction bases: 6. The CDR3 totals 14 residues. Germline V gives CDR1 WNHNN, CDR2 SYGVQD (reference sequence).

The chain recombines TRBV27 with TRBJ2-1; TRBD2 is a possible D gene (6 bases). The CDR3 length is 15 residues. Germline V gene data show CDR1 as MNHEY and CDR2 as SMNVEV (reference sequence). Trimming removed 3 bases at V and 3 bases at J, with 12 bases between. The CDR3 here is CASSLFAGSYNEQFF. Written as DNA, the CDR3 is TGTGCCAGCAGTTTGTTCGCGGGGAGCTACAATGAGCAGTTCTTC.

This clone came up once. The rearrangement joins TRBV6-5 to TRBJ1-4; TRBD1 is a possible D gene (5 bases). CDR3 length: 15 amino acids. V gave up 1 base and J gave up 4 bases, with 10 bases separating them. From germline, CDR1 is MNHEY and CDR2 SVGAGI. CDR3 sequence: CASSYLGHLNEKLFF. Here the CDR3 DNA reads TGTGCCAGCAGTTACTTAGGACACCTTAATGAAAAACTGTTTTTT.

CDR3 in DNA: TGCGCCAGCAGCGCTATAGGACAGGGGAGTCAGCCCCAGCATTTT. Its protein is CASSAIGQGSQPQHF. The chain has TRBV4-1 and TRBJ1-5, with 9 bases matching TRBD1. This CDR3 has 15 residues. Germline lookup yields CDR1 MGHRA and CDR2 YSYEKL. V was clipped by 5 bases and J by 6 bases; unmatched bases: 8.

The gene calls are TRBV6-5 and TRBJ1-5; 9 nucleotides agree with TRBD1. The CDR3 sequence is 12 residues long. CDR1 and CDR2 from the germline V gene are MNHEY and SVGAGI. Trimming removed 8 bases from V and 4 bases from J; junction bases left unmatched: 0. Written as DNA, the CDR3 is TGTGCCAGCGGACAGGGGAATCAGCCCCAGCATTTT. It yields the protein CASGQGNQPQHF.

V and J are TRBV10-2 and TRBJ2-7, with 16 bases aligning to TRBD2. V lost 5 bases to trimming and J lost 2 bases; unmatched junction nucleotides: 6. The CDR3 is 17 amino acids. CDR1 is WSHSY, CDR2 SAAADI, per germline. CDR3 sequence: CASSTGTSGRETYEQYF. DNA for the CDR3: TGCGCCAGCAGTACCGGGACTAGCGGGAGGGAAACCTACGAGCAGTACTTC.

The rearrangement joins TRBV5-1 to TRBJ1-1; D may be TRBD1 (5 bases). Trimming left V 3 bases short and J 1 base short, with 10 bases between. The CDR3 has 14 amino acids. Germline V gene data show CDR1 as SGHRS and CDR2 as YFSETQ. This chain's CDR3 is CASSYGQTNTEAFF. CDR3 bases: TGCGCCAGCAGCTACGGACAAACGAACACTGAAGCTTTCTTT.

As for this clone: The same CDR3 arises from other DNA sequences in this sample as well. This chain joins TRBV6-5 and TRBJ2-2; D not certain. Between the trimmed V and J ends, which lost 6 bases and 2 bases, there was a span of 7 bases. The CDR3 runs 13 residues. Per the germline V gene, CDR1 is MNHEY and CDR2 is SVGAGI. CDR3 amino acids: CASSPSNTGELFF. CDR3 DNA: TGTGCCAGCAGCCCTTCCAACACCGGGGAGCTGTTTTTT.

This chain uses TRBV10-3 with TRBJ1-4; D uncertain. The CDR3 has 13 amino acids. CDR1 is ENHRY and CDR2 is SYGVKD in the germline V gene. The ends were cut back, 11 bases at V and 8 bases at J, with 18 bases in the middle. The CDR3 protein is CASSPRSREKLFF. The CDR3 region has the DNA TGTGCCTCCAGCCCGAGGTCCCGGGAAAAACTGTTTTTT.

The rearrangement joins TRBV19 to TRBJ1-2, with a possible D match to TRBD1 (5 bases). CDR3 length: 15 residues. Trimming shortened V by 1 base and J by 3 bases, and 12 bases separated the two germline ends. From germline, CDR1 is LNHDA and CDR2 SQIVND (reference sequence). Here the CDR3 DNA reads TGTGCCAGTAGTATAGGGGCAGGGTTTGACTATGGCTACACCTTC. Encoded protein: CASSIGAGFDYGYTF. Supplemented by reference TRBV19 and TRBJ1-2, the full variable domain reads DGGITQSPKYLFRKEGQNVTLSCEQNLNHDAMYWYRQDPGQGLRLIYYSQIVNDFQKGDIAEGYSVSREKKESFPLTVTSAQKNPTAFYLCASSIGAGFDYGYTFGSGTRLTVV.

As DNA, the CDR3 is TGTGCCAGCTCACCACCCTTGGGGCCTCCGGAAAAACTGTTTTTT. It yields the protein CASSPPLGPPEKLFF. The rearrangement joins TRBV18 to TRBJ1-4, with D tentatively TRBD1 (5 bases). CDR3 size: 15 residues. V lost 0 bases, J lost 8 bases, and 13 bases lay in between. Germline loops: CDR1 KGHSH, CDR2 LQKENI.

This clone appeared a single time. V usage is TRBV5-6 and J usage is TRBJ2-7; D gene unclear. V was clipped by 1 base and J by 4 bases, with 15 bases between them. This CDR3 region has 15 residues. The germline gives CDR1 SGHDT, CDR2 YYEEEE. The CDR3 sequence: CASSLKATPVYEQYF. Here the CDR3 DNA reads TGTGCCAGCAGCTTGAAAGCGACCCCAGTTTACGAGCAGTACTTC.

V usage is TRBV29-1 and J usage is TRBJ1-1, with D possibly TRBD1 on 5 matching bases. Trimming removed 7 bases from V and 3 bases from J, with 15 bases in between. Germline lookup yields CDR1 SQVTM and CDR2 ANQGSEA. The CDR3 has 13 amino acids. CDR3 bases: TGCAGCGGAATCACCCAAGGGGACACTGAAGCTTTCTTT. It encodes CSGITQGDTEAFF.

The CDR3 reads CASSLEEKLFF. For the CDR3, the DNA is TGTGCCAGCAGTTTAGAGGAAAAACTGTTTTTT. The chain links TRBV28 to TRBJ1-4; D unclear. CDR1 is MDHEN and CDR2 is SYDVKM in the germline V gene. This CDR3 region has 11 residues. Trimming removed 2 bases at V and 8 bases at J, with 3 bases between.

This chain joins TRBV6-5 and TRBJ2-3; TRBD2 matches at 9 bases. This CDR3 has 14 residues. The V gene end was trimmed by 6 bases and the J gene end by 6 bases; junction bases not matched to a gene: 7. Germline V CDR1 and CDR2: MNHEY, SVGAGI. In DNA form, the CDR3 reads TGTGCCAGCAGAGGATTAGGACTAGCGGATACGCAGTATTTT. It specifies CASRGLGLADTQYF.

The J gene is TRBJ2-5, the V gene TRBV4-1, with D maybe TRBD2 (6 bases). The CDR3 covers 16 residues. Trimming cost V 3 bases and J 3 bases, with 17 bases left between them. Germline loops: CDR1 MGHRA, CDR2 YSYEKL. DNA of the CDR3: TGCGCCAGCAGCCATCATCAAGGGACTTTTGAAGAGACCCAGTACTTC. It specifies CASSHHQGTFEETQYF.

This chain links TRBV6-1 with TRBJ2-5; possibly TRBD1 for D (6 bases). Deletions cut 6 bases from V and 5 bases from J, with 16 bases between. Germline CDR1 and CDR2: MNHNS and SASEGT. The CDR3 runs 14 residues. CDR3 protein: CASRIIRGRETQYF. The CDR3, as DNA: TGTGCCAGCAGAATAATCAGGGGTAGGGAGACCCAGTACTTC.

The V and J genes are TRBV2 and TRBJ2-1; TRBD2 is a possible D gene (6 bases). Per the germline V gene, CDR1 is SNHLY and CDR2 is FYNNEI. The CDR3 spans 16 residues. V shed 5 bases and J shed 0 bases, with 14 bases lying between them. DNA of the CDR3: TGTGCCAGCAGTCTCAGCCTAGCGTTCTCCTACAATGAGCAGTTCTTC. Protein sequence: CASSLSLAFSYNEQFF.

This clone came up once. The CDR3 reads CASSQDRGGTGFGETQYF. In DNA, the CDR3 is TGCGCCAGCAGCCAAGATAGAGGCGGGACAGGGTTTGGAGAGACCCAGTACTTC. The gene calls are TRBV4-3 and TRBJ2-5, with 9 bases that match TRBD1. J was trimmed by 4 bases and V by 0 bases; bases with no gene match: 12. Germline V gives CDR1 LGHNA, CDR2 YSLEER. The CDR3 spans 18 residues.

The chain links TRBV28 to TRBJ2-7; TRBD1 agrees at 9 bases. The CDR3 consists of 12 residues. The junction had 5 bases not matched to a gene; V was cut back by 8 bases and J by 6 bases. Germline CDR1 and CDR2: MDHEN and SYDVKM. The CDR3, as DNA: TGTGCCAGCCGGGACAGGGACTCCGAGCAGTACTTC. It specifies CASRDRDSEQYF. Full variable domain (remainder filled in from reference TRBV28 and TRBJ2-7): DVKVTQSSRYLVKRTGEKVFLECVQDMDHENMFWYRQDPGLGLRLIYFSYDVKMKEKGDIPEGYSVSREKKERFSLILESASTNQTSMYLCASRDRDSEQYFGPGTRLTVT.

The genes are TRBV11-2 and TRBJ1-1, with 7 bases lining up with TRBD1. The CDR3 consists of 14 residues. Germline CDR1 reads SGHAT; CDR2 reads FQNNGV. Germline trimming cut 3 bases from V and 6 bases from J; bases unmatched to any gene: 7. The CDR3 DNA follows: TGTGCCAGCAGCTTCGCCGGGACAGACTCTGAAGCTTTCTTT. Translated, it gives CASSFAGTDSEAFF. The variable domain in full, with the rest retrieved from reference TRBV11-2 and TRBJ1-1, is EAGVAQSPRYKIIEKRQSVAFWCNPISGHATLYWYQQILGQGPKLLIQFQNNGVVDDSQLPKDRFSAERLKGVDSTLKIQPAKLEDSAVYLCASSFAGTDSEAFFGQGTRLTVV.

V is TRBV5-4 and J is TRBJ2-2; TRBD2 might be the D (7 bases). Germline V lookup: CDR1 SGHNT, CDR2 YYREEE (reference sequence). The V and J ends lost 4 bases and 3 bases respectively, with 16 bases between them. CDR3 size: 16 residues. The CDR3 nucleotides are TGTGCCAGCAGCCGAGGGGGGGTGGGATACACCGGGGAGCTGTTTTTT. Its protein product is CASSRGGVGYTGELFF.

The chain carries TRBV10-2 and TRBJ1-5; TRBD1 matches 7 bases. The CDR3 loop spans 15 amino acids. Germline assignment: CDR1 WSHSY and CDR2 SAAADI. Trimming removed 2 bases from V and 6 bases from J; junction bases left unmatched: 7. The CDR3 nucleotides are TGCGCCAGCAGTGAGGACAGGGTCTTAGGTCAGCCCCAGCATTTT. This gives the protein CASSEDRVLGQPQHF.